Listed below are T cell receptor beta chains from one sample, sequenced in a study of T-cell memory formation after mild COVID-19. Via MiXCR, TCRdb re-called the 5' RACE reads, giving one row per CDR3 protein. Found here are approximately 500,000 distinct CDR3 sequences, around a quarter of them singletons; the top ten hold 9.5% to 15%. Sequences were obtained from PBMCs or a T cell subset sorted from them (not recorded which). Every receptor here comes from an adult woman who had mild COVID-19 (a few samples of this study predate the infection). Cell type and time point are not known. Both conserved end residues are part of each CDR3. Fields, in order: V gene, D gene, clone size, J gene, CDR3 DNA, CDR3 protein. D genes are given only for firm matches. Only part of the rows carry a size: once, few, many, or a class if the clone is expanded.

v_gene: TRBV4-1; d_gene: .; abundance: .; j_gene: TRBJ2-3; CDR3nt: TGCGCCAGCAGCGAAAGGCAGGGCAGAGATACGCAGTATTTT; CDR3aa: CASSERQGRDTQYF
v_gene: TRBV4-1; d_gene: .; abundance: few; j_gene: TRBJ2-3; CDR3nt: TGCGCCAGCAGCCCCCTGGGGACCACAGATACGCAGTATTTT; CDR3aa: CASSPLGTTDTQYF
v_gene: TRBV24-1; d_gene: TRBD2; abundance: .; j_gene: TRBJ2-5; CDR3nt: TGTGCCACCAGTGATGGATTAGCGGGGACCCAGTACTTC; CDR3aa: CATSDGLAGTQYF
v_gene: TRBV29-1; d_gene: .; abundance: .; j_gene: TRBJ1-2; CDR3nt: TGCAGCGTTGGTTTAGTCCCTGGATACTATGGCTACACCTTC; CDR3aa: CSVGLVPGYYGYTF
v_gene: TRBV29-1; d_gene: .; abundance: .; j_gene: TRBJ2-7; CDR3nt: TGCAGCGTTGTTCGACAGGATCCCTACGAGCAGTACTTC; CDR3aa: CSVVRQDPYEQYF
v_gene: TRBV5-1; d_gene: TRBD2; abundance: .; j_gene: TRBJ2-1; CDR3nt: TGCGCCAGCAGCTTGCCAGCGGGGGGCTCCTACAATGAGCAGTTCTTC; CDR3aa: CASSLPAGGSYNEQFF
v_gene: TRBV7-2; d_gene: .; abundance: .; j_gene: TRBJ2-3; CDR3nt: TGTGCCAGCAGCTTAGACCCTCACACAGATACGCAGTATTTT; CDR3aa: CASSLDPHTDTQYF
v_gene: TRBV2; d_gene: TRBD2; abundance: .; j_gene: TRBJ2-1; CDR3nt: TGTGCCAGCAGTCGCGGGAGAGGTTTTGGCGATGAGCAGTTCTTC; CDR3aa: CASSRGRGFGDEQFF
v_gene: TRBV7-9; d_gene: .; abundance: few; j_gene: TRBJ2-5; CDR3nt: TGTGCCGAAAGGGAACAAGAGACCCAGTACTTC; CDR3aa: CAEREQETQYF
v_gene: TRBV5-1; d_gene: .; abundance: many; j_gene: TRBJ2-6; CDR3nt: TGCGCCAGCAGGTCGACCAGCTCTGGGGCCAACGTCCTGACTTTC; CDR3aa: CASRSTSSGANVLTF
v_gene: TRBV5-1; d_gene: .; abundance: .; j_gene: TRBJ2-3; CDR3nt: TGCGCCAGCAGCTTGAACCAGTACACAGATACGCAGTATTTT; CDR3aa: CASSLNQYTDTQYF
v_gene: TRBV11-2; d_gene: .; abundance: .; j_gene: TRBJ2-7; CDR3nt: TGTGCCAGCAGCTTAGATAGCGTCAGGTACTACGAGCAGTACTTC; CDR3aa: CASSLDSVRYYEQYF
v_gene: TRBV29-1; d_gene: .; abundance: .; j_gene: TRBJ1-2; CDR3nt: TGCAGCGTTTCGGATCGCTATGGCTACACCTTC; CDR3aa: CSVSDRYGYTF
v_gene: TRBV29-1; d_gene: .; abundance: many; j_gene: TRBJ1-2; CDR3nt: TGCAGCGTCGTTGACGGATTCTATGGCTACACCTTC; CDR3aa: CSVVDGFYGYTF
v_gene: TRBV27; d_gene: .; abundance: many; j_gene: TRBJ2-7; CDR3nt: TGTGCCAGCAGGCGCAGCTCCTACGAGCAGTACTTC; CDR3aa: CASRRSSYEQYF
v_gene: TRBV11-2; d_gene: .; abundance: few; j_gene: TRBJ2-7; CDR3nt: TGTGCCAGCAGCCAAACCTCACGTCCCGACGAGCAGTACTTC; CDR3aa: CASSQTSRPDEQYF
v_gene: TRBV19; d_gene: .; abundance: .; j_gene: TRBJ1-2; CDR3nt: TGTGCCAGCAAGAGCGAAGGAGCGCCTGGCTACACCTTC; CDR3aa: CASKSEGAPGYTF
v_gene: TRBV13; d_gene: .; abundance: .; j_gene: TRBJ2-3; CDR3nt: TGTGCCAGCAGCTCCCGACCAGATACGCAGTATTTT; CDR3aa: CASSSRPDTQYF
v_gene: TRBV5-1; d_gene: TRBD2; abundance: .; j_gene: TRBJ2-2; CDR3nt: TGCGCCAGCAGCCCCGCGGGACTAGCGGCTCCTACCGGGGAGCTGTTTTTT; CDR3aa: CASSPAGLAAPTGELFF
v_gene: TRBV7-9; d_gene: .; abundance: .; j_gene: TRBJ1-2; CDR3nt: TGTGCCAGCAGCTTAGATGATGGCTACACCTTC; CDR3aa: CASSLDDGYTF
v_gene: TRBV18; d_gene: .; abundance: few; j_gene: TRBJ1-1; CDR3nt: TGTGCCAGCTCACCACCGGGCCAGATGAACACTGAAGCTTTCTTT; CDR3aa: CASSPPGQMNTEAFF
v_gene: TRBV6-1; d_gene: .; abundance: few; j_gene: TRBJ2-4; CDR3nt: TGTGCCAGCAGTGAACCGATAGCCAAAAACATTCAGTACTTC; CDR3aa: CASSEPIAKNIQYF
v_gene: TRBV5-6; d_gene: TRBD1; abundance: .; j_gene: TRBJ2-7; CDR3nt: TGTGCCAGCAGCTTCCCTCAGGGGGACGAGCAGTACTTC; CDR3aa: CASSFPQGDEQYF
v_gene: TRBV5-6; d_gene: TRBD2; abundance: .; j_gene: TRBJ2-4; CDR3nt: TGTGCCAGCAGCTTGCGTTTGGTAGCGGGAGGGCGAAACATTCAGTACTTC; CDR3aa: CASSLRLVAGGRNIQYF
v_gene: TRBV10-3; d_gene: .; abundance: .; j_gene: TRBJ1-1; CDR3nt: TGTGCCATCAGTGATGGCAGGCGGAACACTGAAGCTTTCTTT; CDR3aa: CAISDGRRNTEAFF
v_gene: TRBV5-1; d_gene: .; abundance: many; j_gene: TRBJ2-1; CDR3nt: TGCGCCAGCAGCTTGGAGGGCAATGAGCAGTTCTTC; CDR3aa: CASSLEGNEQFF
v_gene: TRBV20-1; d_gene: .; abundance: few; j_gene: TRBJ2-1; CDR3nt: TGCAGTGCTCTCTCCTACAATGAGCAGTTCTTC; CDR3aa: CSALSYNEQFF
v_gene: TRBV29-1; d_gene: .; abundance: few; j_gene: TRBJ1-2; CDR3nt: TGCAGCGTTGAAGATATGGCAGGGGACTATGGCTACACCTTC; CDR3aa: CSVEDMAGDYGYTF
v_gene: TRBV5-1; d_gene: .; abundance: .; j_gene: TRBJ1-5; CDR3nt: TGCGCCAGCAGCTTGACCGAGGGTATTCAGCCCCAGCATTTT; CDR3aa: CASSLTEGIQPQHF
v_gene: TRBV5-1; d_gene: TRBD1; abundance: many; j_gene: TRBJ1-6; CDR3nt: TGCGCCAGCAGCTTGCGGACAGGGGGATTGTCACCCCTCCACTTT; CDR3aa: CASSLRTGGLSPLHF
v_gene: TRBV11-3; d_gene: .; abundance: few; j_gene: TRBJ2-7; CDR3nt: TGTGCCAGCACCTCGGGACCAACCTACGAGCAGTACTTC; CDR3aa: CASTSGPTYEQYF
v_gene: TRBV7-8; d_gene: .; abundance: .; j_gene: TRBJ2-7; CDR3nt: TGTGCCAGCAGCTTCGCGGGTGTGGGGACCTACGAGCAGTACTTC; CDR3aa: CASSFAGVGTYEQYF
v_gene: TRBV12-3/TRBV12-4; d_gene: TRBD2; abundance: .; j_gene: TRBJ2-1; CDR3nt: TGTGCCAGCAGACTAGCGGGGGGCTTGAGGGGTGAGCAGTTCTTC; CDR3aa: CASRLAGGLRGEQFF
v_gene: TRBV7-2; d_gene: TRBD1; abundance: few; j_gene: TRBJ2-7; CDR3nt: TGTGCCAGCAGCTTAGCTACAGGGGGTGCGAGCGAGCAGTACTTC; CDR3aa: CASSLATGGASEQYF
v_gene: TRBV10-3; d_gene: TRBD1; abundance: few; j_gene: TRBJ2-1; CDR3nt: TGTGCCATCAGGGAACCGGGACAGAGCTCCTACAATGAGCAGTTCTTC; CDR3aa: CAIREPGQSSYNEQFF
v_gene: TRBV7-6; d_gene: .; abundance: few; j_gene: TRBJ2-3; CDR3nt: TGTGCCAGCAGCTTAGCTTTTGGGATGGGCACAGATACGCAGTATTTT; CDR3aa: CASSLAFGMGTDTQYF
v_gene: TRBV7-9; d_gene: .; abundance: many; j_gene: TRBJ1-5; CDR3nt: TGTGCCAGCAGCTTAGATGGCAGGGGCCGTAGCAATCAGCCCCAGCATTTT; CDR3aa: CASSLDGRGRSNQPQHF